This T cell receptor beta chain came from a study of shared clonotypes between healthy human individuals. Whole-study results and caveats: Apart from blood, nothing was sampled; tissue repertoires likely differ.

As processed by the authors: Owing to the provision of junction-only sequences devoid of quality scores by immunoSEQ, filtering differed. Profiling relied on immunoSEQ multiplex PCR, and the TCRdb table lists in-frame clones only, not all of them. That table supplies the V and J calls and clone size; D and trimming were determined from the DNA. The table shows 2 million to 3 million clones, with under 95% occurring only once. Naive CD45RA+ and memory CD45RA-negative subsets were split from CD4+ cells. In regard to this clone: Its antigen is still unknown.

Sequences were obtained from naive CD4+ T cells from PBMCs. Subset meaning: CD45RA+ positively selected. This sequence was found in a man aged 18 to 35 in good health. Some clones in this sample may be carry-over from other donors' samples.

CDR3 region: CASQSDSSYNEQFF. The CDR3 DNA sequence: TGTGCCAGCCAGTCGGACAGCTCCTACAATGAGCAGTTCTTC. V is TRBV9 and J is TRBJ2-1, with a weak D call TRBD1 (6 bases). V gave up 7 bases and J gave up 0 bases, with 11 bases separating them. Germline V gene data show CDR1 as SGDLS and CDR2 as YYNGEE. CDR3 length: 14 residues.